This is a list of T cell receptor beta chains from one sample in a study of cytotoxic CD8 clonotypes in ibrutinib-treated CLL. Here immunoSEQ multiplex PCR was the method, and the copy in TCRdb shows in-frame clones only, minus some. This sample has 200,000 to 250,000 clones, with around 70% found just once. Sample: PBMCs, taken after 24 months of ibrutinib treatment. The source of these receptors is a human donor with chronic lymphocytic leukemia. The CDR3 runs from the conserved cysteine through the conserved F or W. A D gene is named only where the DNA matches it firmly. Size values are once, few and many counts, or a class for expanded clones, and some rows have none.

J gene	D gene	V gene	clone size	CDR3 protein	CDR3 DNA
TRBJ2-3	.	TRBV28	.	CAIGPQGGTQYF	TGTGCCATCGGACCCCAAGGGGGTACGCAGTATTTT
TRBJ2-1	.	TRBV15	.	CATSREGASLLSSYNEQFF	TGTGCCACCAGCAGAGAAGGGGCTTCGTTGTTAAGCTCCTACAATGAGCAGTTCTTC
TRBJ2-3	TRBD2	TRBV7-2	.	CASSQGLAGLDTQYF	TGTGCCAGCAGCCAAGGACTAGCGGGGTTAGATACGCAGTATTTT
TRBJ2-1	.	TRBV10-3	.	CAISLETTRSEQFF	TGTGCCATCAGTCTGGAGACTACCCGGAGTGAGCAGTTCTTC
TRBJ2-5	TRBD2	TRBV15	.	CATSRQAGEGDSGTQYF	TGTGCCACCAGCAGGCAAGCGGGAGAGGGGGATTCGGGGACCCAGTACTTC
TRBJ2-6	.	TRBV25-1	.	CASSESGTTSGANVLTF	TGTGCCAGCAGTGAATCTGGAACAACCTCTGGGGCCAACGTCCTGACTTTC
TRBJ2-1	TRBD2	TRBV9	.	CASSVSGTTNEQFF	TGTGCCAGCAGCGTTAGCGGGACTACCAATGAGCAGTTCTTC
TRBJ2-7	TRBD2	TRBV27	.	CASSLRGGTSGSYEQYF	TGTGCCAGCAGTTTAAGAGGCGGGACTAGCGGATCCTACGAGCAGTACTTC
TRBJ2-5	.	TRBV30	.	CAWSHQEGETQYF	TGTGCCTGGAGTCATCAAGAGGGAGAGACCCAGTACTTC
TRBJ2-1	TRBD2	TRBV7-9	.	CASKREGEQFF	TGTGCCAGCAAGCGGGAGGGTGAGCAGTTCTTC
TRBJ2-7	TRBD2	TRBV29-1	.	CSVAGQRDRYEQYF	TGCAGCGTTGCCGGCCAGCGGGATCGGTACGAGCAGTACTTC
TRBJ1-1	.	TRBV19	.	CASTIRGYDTEAFF	TGTGCCAGTACCATCCGGGGATACGACACTGAAGCTTTCTTT
TRBJ2-3	.	TRBV29-1	.	CSVVTDTQYF	TGCAGCGTTGTAACCGATACGCAGTATTTT
TRBJ2-7	TRBD1	TRBV10-2	.	CASRVTGGAFGQYF	TGCGCCAGCAGAGTTACAGGGGGCGCCTTTGGGCAGTACTTC
TRBJ2-7	.	TRBV7-8	.	CASSLGAGSPRYEQYF	TGTGCCAGCAGCTTAGGTGCCGGATCCCCCCGGTACGAGCAGTACTTC
TRBJ2-7	TRBD2	TRBV15	.	CATSRDLAGAGVNEQYF	TGTGCCACCAGCAGAGATTTGGCGGGAGCGGGAGTTAACGAGCAGTACTTC
TRBJ2-7	TRBD1	TRBV6-6	.	CASSYSGQGAGEQYF	TGTGCCAGCAGTTACTCAGGGCAGGGGGCTGGCGAGCAGTACTTC
TRBJ2-3	.	TRBV5-6	.	CASSPQTGADTQYF	TGTGCCAGCTCCCCACAGACGGGGGCGGATACGCAGTATTTT
TRBJ2-3	TRBD2	TRBV7-3	.	CASSKLAGGPTDTQYF	TGTGCCAGCAGCAAACTAGCGGGAGGCCCCACAGATACGCAGTATTTT
TRBJ1-3	TRBD1	TRBV5-1	.	CASRDRESSGNTIYF	TGCGCCAGCCGGGACAGGGAGAGCTCTGGAAACACCATATATTTT
TRBJ2-3	TRBD1	TRBV15	.	CATSRPGQGIDTQYF	TGTGCCACCAGCAGACCGGGACAGGGCATAGATACGCAGTATTTT
TRBJ2-7	.	TRBV28	.	CASSNRAFLTYEQYF	TGTGCCAGCAGCAACCGGGCCTTCCTCACCTACGAGCAGTACTTC
TRBJ1-2	TRBD1	TRBV7-9	few	CASSHGQGADGYTF	TGTGCCAGCAGCCACGGACAGGGGGCCGATGGCTACACCTTC
TRBJ2-7	.	TRBV9	.	CASSVAGAYEQYF	TGTGCCAGCAGCGTAGCAGGGGCCTACGAGCAGTACTTC
TRBJ2-5	.	TRBV7-2	.	CASSLASYQETQYF	TGTGCCAGCAGCTTAGCTTCGTACCAAGAGACCCAGTACTTC
TRBJ1-2	.	TRBV6-5	.	CASSYRDHGYTF	TGTGCCAGCAGTTACAGGGATCATGGCTACACCTTC
TRBJ2-2	.	TRBV7-2	.	CASSSRQSNTGELFF	TGTGCCAGCAGCTCCCGACAGAGCAACACCGGGGAGCTGTTTTTT